Below, 25 T cell receptor beta chains from the same sample are listed, as sequenced in a study of T cell repertoires in cytomegalovirus infection. In TCRdb, the reads were re-called with MiXCR into one record per CDR3 protein. This table holds 510,000 or so distinct CDR3 sequences, less than 30% found once. What was sequenced was PBMCs. Every receptor here comes from a human donor in good health (CMV status not recorded). Some clones in this sample may be carry-over from other donors' samples.

This clonotype was seen repeatedly, ten times or more. The chain combines TRBV19 with TRBJ1-1, with 10 bases identical to TRBD1. The CDR3 has 14 residues. In germline, CDR1 is LNHDA, CDR2 SQIVND (reference sequence). The junction had 5 bases not matched to a gene; V was cut back by 5 bases and J by 5 bases. CDR3: CASSPTGGWTEAFF. The CDR3 DNA reads as TGTGCCAGTAGTCCGACAGGGGGCTGGACTGAAGCTTTCTTT.

The chain has TRBV7-9 and TRBJ2-5; 13 bases line up with TRBD2. With 5 bases clipped from V and 2 bases from J, the junction kept 20 bases outside the gene matches. Germline V gives CDR1 SEHNR, CDR2 FQNEAQ (reference sequence). The CDR3 is made up of 21 amino acids. The CDR3 DNA follows: TGTGCCAGCAGCCGACGAACAGGACTAGCGGGAGTGGGGGCTTTTCAAGAGACCCAGTACTTC. Encoded protein: CASSRRTGLAGVGAFQETQYF.

This chain connects TRBV10-2 to TRBJ2-7; perhaps TRBD1 as D (6 bases). Germline V CDR1 and CDR2: WSHSY, SAAADI. The CDR3 extends over 15 amino acids. The germline V and J ends were trimmed by 3 bases and 4 bases, with 16 bases remaining between them. In nucleotides, the CDR3 is TGCGCCAGCAGTGAAGGGACAAGTCCCCCGTACGAGCAGTACGTC. This sequence encodes CASSEGTSPPYEQYV.

The chain uses TRBV29-1 and TRBJ2-2; D might be TRBD1 (6 bases). V shed 7 bases and J shed 1 base, with 10 bases lying between them. Germline assignment: CDR1 SQVTM and CDR2 ANQGSEA. The CDR3 runs 13 residues. CDR3 sequence (DNA): TGCAGCGGGGGCAGGGGGAACACCGGGGAGCTGTTTTTT. Its protein is CSGGRGNTGELFF.

The chain joins TRBV5-1 to TRBJ1-6; D is ambiguous. Germline V gene lookup returns CDR1 SGHRS and CDR2 YFSETQ. The ends were cut back, 0 bases at V and 9 bases at J, with 10 bases in the middle. The CDR3 spans 14 residues. DNA for the CDR3: TGCGCCAGCAGCTTGGATGGAGAGCGTTCACCCCTCCACTTT. Amino acid sequence: CASSLDGERSPLHF.

This clonotype was observed a few times. V gene TRBV7-6 combines with J gene TRBJ2-1; TRBD2 matches 8 bases. V dropped 2 bases and J dropped 4; count of bases not matched to a gene: 4. CDR1 SGHVS and CDR2 FNYEAQ come from the germline V gene. The CDR3 sequence is 15 residues long. CDR3 amino acids: CASSLTLADYNEQFF. CDR3 DNA sequence: TGTGCCAGCAGCTTAACACTAGCGGATTACAATGAGCAGTTCTTC. The full variable domain, rest sourced from reference TRBV7-6 and TRBJ2-1, is GAGVSQSPRYKVTKRGQDVALRCDPISGHVSLYWYRQALGQGPEFLTYFNYEAQQDKSGLPNDRFSAERPEGSISTLTIQRTEQRDSAMYRCASSLTLADYNEQFFGPGTRLTVL.

This sequence joins TRBV7-6 and TRBJ2-7; a possible D gene is TRBD2 (7 bases). V dropped 5 bases and J dropped 4 bases, with 33 bases sitting between them. The CDR3 contains 20 residues. The germline CDR1 and CDR2 sequences are SGHVS and FNYEAQ. As DNA, the CDR3 is TGTGCCAGCAGCCTGCGGGACATCTTTAACCTTACTAGCGAGCGATACGAGCAGTACTTC. This codes for CASSLRDIFNLTSERYEQYF.

CDR3 amino acids: CASSLRDREVEKLFF. The CDR3 DNA reads TGTGCCAGCAGTTTGAGGGACAGGGAGGTTGAAAAACTGTTTTTT. The chain carries TRBV28 and TRBJ1-4; 9 bases fit TRBD1. J lost 7 bases, V lost 3 bases, and 6 bases had no gene match. Germline values: CDR1 MDHEN, CDR2 SYDVKM. The CDR3 has 15 residues.

The J gene is TRBJ1-4, the V gene TRBV6-2 or TRBV6-3; D uncertain. This CDR3 has 13 residues. Germline V CDR1 and CDR2: MNHEY, SVGEGT. V shed 3 bases and J shed 14 bases, with 16 bases lying between them. The DNA of the CDR3 is TGTGCCAGCAGTTATAACTCTCCCCTGAGGCTGTTTTTT. As protein: CASSYNSPLRLFF.

This clonotype was counted only a few times. This chain uses TRBV7-2 with TRBJ2-7; 10 positions agree with TRBD2. Losses at the gene ends were 1 base for V and 3 bases for J; bases not matched to a gene: 3. The CDR3 consists of 15 residues. Germline V CDR1 and CDR2: SGHTA, FQGNSA. CDR3: CASSLDGTSDYEQYF. DNA of the CDR3: TGTGCCAGCAGCTTAGATGGGACTAGCGACTACGAGCAGTACTTC.

A note on this clonotype: One base away lies a much larger clone, so this may be a sequencing read error. This chain joins TRBV7-6 and TRBJ2-3; no definite D call. The CDR3 runs to 13 residues. The V gene's germline CDR1 is SGHVS and CDR2 FNYEAQ. The chain's CDR3 is CDSSSGTPNTQYF. Written as DNA, the CDR3 is TGTGACAGCAGCTCCGGAACCCCTAATACGCAGTATTTT. Using reference TRBV7-6 and TRBJ2-3 for the parts outside the CDR3, the full variable domain is GAGVSQSPRYKVTKRGQDVALRCDPISGHVSLYWYRQALGQGPEFLTYFNYEAQQDKSGLPNDRFSAERPEGSISTLTIQRTEQRDSAMYRCDSSSGTPNTQYFGPGTRLTVL.

The chain carries TRBV30 and TRBJ2-1; 10 bases are a match to TRBD2. In germline, CDR1 is GTSNPN, CDR2 SVGIG (reference sequence). This CDR3 is 13 amino acids long. V lost 4 bases and J lost 6; bases outside the gene matches: 3. The DNA for the CDR3 is TGTGCCTGGAAGATAGCGGGAGGCAATGAGCAGTTCTTC. Its translation is CAWKIAGGNEQFF.

Only a few counts were recorded for this clonotype. J is TRBJ2-7 and V is TRBV11-2; 9 bases fit TRBD2. Germline CDR1 and CDR2: SGHAT and FQNNGV. V was clipped by 3 bases and J by 0 bases; unmatched bases: 3. The CDR3 spans 15 residues. DNA of the CDR3: TGTGCCAGCAGCTTGTCTAGCGGGGCCTCCTACGAGCAGTACTTC. It yields the protein CASSLSSGASYEQYF.

This clonotype was seen many times. The chain couples TRBV7-2 to TRBJ2-1; 7 bases map to TRBD2. Looked up from germline, CDR1 is SGHTA and CDR2 is FQGNSA. After removal of 0 bases from V and 7 bases from J, the junction contained 6 bases not matched to a gene. There are 15 residues in the CDR3. The CDR3 protein is CASSLAGGPFNEQFF. As DNA, the CDR3 is TGTGCCAGCAGCTTAGCGGGAGGGCCTTTTAATGAGCAGTTCTTC. Based on the CDR3 plus reference TRBV7-2 and TRBJ2-1, the full variable domain is GAGVSQSPSNKVTEKGKDVELRCDPISGHTALYWYRQSLGQGLEFLIYFQGNSAPDKSGLPSDRFSAERTGGSVSTLTIQRTQQEDSAVYLCASSLAGGPFNEQFFGPGTRLTVL.

This clonotype has just a few counts. V gene TRBV28 combines with J gene TRBJ1-5, with D perhaps matching TRBD1 (5 bases). Trimming shortened V by 11 bases and J by 0 bases, and 11 bases separated the two germline ends. The CDR3 spans 13 residues. Germline V CDR1 and CDR2: MDHEN, SYDVKM. This chain's CDR3 is CAVGAYSNQPQHF. CDR3 coding DNA: TGTGCCGTCGGGGCTTATAGCAATCAGCCCCAGCATTTT.

V gene TRBV29-1 combines with J gene TRBJ2-1; tentatively, D is TRBD1 or TRBD2 (5 bases each). CDR1 is SQVTM, CDR2 ANQGSEA, per germline. The CDR3 has 14 amino acids. Trimming took off 2 bases at V and 0 bases at J, with 8 bases between the two ends. CDR3 in amino acids: CSVEKGTSYNEQFF. Here the CDR3 DNA reads TGCAGCGTTGAAAAAGGGACCTCCTACAATGAGCAGTTCTTC.

This clonotype was seen only a few times. The chain carries TRBV28 and TRBJ2-7, with D uncertain. Trimming pared 3 bases from V and 3 bases from J, leaving 18 bases between. Germline V gene data show CDR1 as MDHEN and CDR2 as SYDVKM. The CDR3 consists of 16 residues. The CDR3 is CASSLLGQKSYYEQYF. The CDR3 nucleotides read TGTGCCAGCAGTTTGCTCGGGCAAAAATCTTACTACGAGCAGTACTTC.

This clonotype was seen ten or more times. V gene TRBV11-2 combines with J gene TRBJ2-3; the D gene is possibly TRBD1 (5 bases). Trimming left V 5 bases short and J 6 bases short, with 15 bases between. The CDR3 consists of 14 residues. Looked up from germline, CDR1 is SGHAT and CDR2 is FQNNGV. The CDR3 DNA follows: TGTGCCAGCAGCCCTACGCTGGGGCGGGATACGCAGTATTTT. Its translation: CASSPTLGRDTQYF.

J is TRBJ1-4 and V is TRBV7-2; possible D gene TRBD1, 6 bases. Germline V gene data show CDR1 as SGHTA and CDR2 as FQGNSA. CDR3 length equals 17 residues. Trimming pared 1 base from V and 8 bases from J, leaving 20 bases between. For the CDR3, the DNA is TGTGCCAGCAGCTTAGGAGGGGGGCAGGGGCTGAACGAAAAACTGTTTTTT. Translation: CASSLGGGQGLNEKLFF.

This sequence joins TRBV15 and TRBJ1-3; maybe TRBD1 (5 bases). The CDR3 consists of 17 residues. V shed 0 bases and J shed 0 bases, with 12 bases lying between them. CDR1 is LNHNV and CDR2 is YYDKDF in the germline V gene (reference sequence). The CDR3 DNA sequence: TGTGCCACCAGCAGAGATCGGGGAGGGGTCTCTGGAAACACCATATATTTT. Its protein is CATSRDRGGVSGNTIYF. The variable domain in full, with the rest retrieved from reference TRBV15 and TRBJ1-3, is DAMVIQNPRYQVTQFGKPVTLSCSQTLNHNVMYWYQQKSSQAPKLLFHYYDKDFNNEADTPDNFQSRRPNTSFCFLDIRSPGLGDTAMYLCATSRDRGGVSGNTIYFGEGSWLTVV.

A note on this clonotype: An end of the junction differs from the germline gene, which may be a read error. The chain employs TRBV28 and TRBJ1-2, with D maybe TRBD1 (5 bases). Germline loops: CDR1 MDHEN, CDR2 SYDVKM. The CDR3 extends over 12 amino acids. CDR3 protein: CASSFEGYDYTF. Written as DNA, the CDR3 is TGTGCCAGCAGTTTCGAGGGGTATGACTACACCTTC.

V gene TRBV5-1 combines with J gene TRBJ1-3; D is unresolved. The CDR3 runs 15 residues. Germline lookup yields CDR1 SGHRS and CDR2 YFSETQ. V was trimmed by 4 bases and J by 0 bases, leaving 11 bases between them. CDR3 sequence reads: CASSIDGISGNTIYF. For the CDR3, the DNA is TGCGCCAGCAGCATTGACGGAATCTCTGGAAACACCATATATTTT. The whole variable domain, filled in from reference TRBV5-1 and TRBJ1-3, reads KAGVTQTPRYLIKTRGQQVTLSCSPISGHRSVSWYQQTPGQGLQFLFEYFSETQRNKGNFPGRFSGRQFSNSRSEMNVSTLELGDSALYLCASSIDGISGNTIYFGEGSWLTVV.

This chain joins TRBV10-3 and TRBJ2-1; D remains ambiguous. Between the trimmed V and J ends, which lost 4 bases and 4 bases, there was a span of 8 bases. The CDR3 extends over 13 amino acids. Per the germline V gene, CDR1 is ENHRY and CDR2 is SYGVKD. This CDR3 is CAISGREYNEQFF. The CDR3 nucleotides are TGTGCCATCAGTGGGCGTGAATACAATGAGCAGTTCTTC.

The rearrangement uses TRBV6-5 and TRBJ2-7, with 12 bases lining up with TRBD2. V trimming: 5 bases; J trimming: 2 bases; junction bases outside the gene matches: 4. Germline V gene data show CDR1 as MNHEY and CDR2 as SVGAGI. The CDR3 spans 15 residues. The CDR3 protein is CASSPRLAGAYEQYF. CDR3 DNA: TGTGCCAGCAGTCCTCGACTAGCGGGAGCCTACGAGCAGTACTTC.

In its sample, this clonotype was seen a few times. The V call is TRBV2, the J call TRBJ1-1, with unresolved D. The ends were cut back, 2 bases at V and 6 bases at J, with 7 bases in the middle. Germline loops: CDR1 SNHLY, CDR2 FYNNEI. The CDR3 has 12 residues. CDR3 region: CASSEIFSEAFF. As DNA, the CDR3 is TGTGCCAGCAGTGAAATATTCTCTGAAGCTTTCTTT.